This TCR beta chain was identified during a study of blood T cell repertoires in COVID-19. For the study at large: Nucleic acid was either cDNA or gDNA, and it came from T cells, B-cell-depleted T cells, or PBMCs.

Source study methods: Nucleated cell number was recorded as an estimate derived from reference gene primer amplification. Some clones are missing from TCRdb's copy, which holds only in-frame ones; the method was immunoSEQ multiplex PCR. V and J calls and clone size are those listed in that table; D and trimming were worked out from the DNA. The table shows some 380,000 clones, with 87% occurring only once. The V gene lost 8 bases and the J gene lost 6 bases, with 13 bases spanning the gap. Germline V gene lookup returns CDR1 DFQATT and CDR2 SNEGSKA (reference sequence). The CDR3 length is 11 residues. Cohort 3 recovered donors had two negative PCRs, clearance, or symptom resolution.

This clonotype was sampled from a man aged 25 to 40 who had recovered from COVID-19. The rearrangement joins TRBV20-1 to TRBJ1-2; a possible D gene is TRBD1 (5 bases). The material sequenced was PBMCs or T cells enriched from blood (not recorded which). The CDR3 sequence: CSFSWGDGYTF. In DNA, the CDR3 is TGCAGTTTCTCTTGGGGCGATGGCTACACCTTC.